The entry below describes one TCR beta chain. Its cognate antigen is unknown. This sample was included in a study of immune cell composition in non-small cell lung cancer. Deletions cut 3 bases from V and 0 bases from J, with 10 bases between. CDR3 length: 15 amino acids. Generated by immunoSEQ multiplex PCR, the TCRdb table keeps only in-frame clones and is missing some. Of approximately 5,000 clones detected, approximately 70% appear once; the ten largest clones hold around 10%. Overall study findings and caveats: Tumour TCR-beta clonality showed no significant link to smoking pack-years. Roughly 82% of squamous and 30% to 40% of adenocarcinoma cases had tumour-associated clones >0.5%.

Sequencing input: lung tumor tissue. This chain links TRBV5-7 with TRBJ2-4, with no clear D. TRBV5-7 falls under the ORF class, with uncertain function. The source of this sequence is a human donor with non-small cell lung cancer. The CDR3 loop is CASSSYFRAKNIQYF. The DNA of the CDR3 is TGTGCCAGCAGCTCTTATTTCCGAGCCAAAAACATTCAGTACTTC.